This T cell receptor beta chain was recorded in a study of shared clonotypes between healthy human individuals. Study details: A couple of women and three men aged 18 to 49 made up the donors.

Study conclusions and caveats: Rarefaction indicated that sorted-subset sequencing remained incomplete although depth was large. Naive subsets tended to show greater estimated richness than memory subsets.

In the authors' methods: ImmunoSEQ gave junction-only sequences without quality scores, so filtering differed. Profiled with immunoSEQ multiplex PCR; TCRdb holds only in-frame clones, not every one. V and J calls and clone size are given by that table; D and trimming were obtained from the DNA. The profile shows 2 million to 3 million clones, over 85% of them singletons. Concerning this clone: The antigen is unknown. At the DNA level, this CDR3 is encoded by other sequences in the same sample as well.

Trimming stripped 0 bases from V and 7 bases from J, with 8 bases between. Germline CDR1 and CDR2: SGDLS and YYNGEE. The CDR3 contains 13 residues. This receptor was identified in a man aged 18-30 years in good health. Some clones in this sample may be carry-over from other donors' samples. Material: naive CD4+ T cells from PBMCs. Indicated subset: CD45RA+ positively selected. V gene TRBV9 combines with J gene TRBJ2-1, with D unresolved. The CDR3 loop is CASSVVSSNEQFF. For the CDR3, the DNA is TGTGCCAGCAGCGTAGTTTCTTCGAATGAGCAGTTCTTC.